Shown below are 20 T cell receptor delta chains from a single sample sequenced in a study of gamma-delta T cells after stem cell transplantation. TCRdb reprocessed the RT-PCR reads through CATT. The data contain over a thousand delta-chain clones, 2% to 3% of them singletons. The specimen sequenced was gamma-delta T cells. These receptors originate from a human donor. It is not recorded whose cells these are; they may come from a transplant donor.

With regard to this clone: This probably arose from a read error, given a far larger clone one base away. Within the sample, other DNA sequences also encode this same CDR3. The gene calls are TRDV2 and TRDJ1; 11 bases align to TRDD3. The germline gives CDR1 GEAIGNYY, CDR2 EKD. There are 18 residues in the CDR3. CDR3 region: CACDTVPVTGGYTDKLIF. The CDR3 DNA sequence: TGTGCATGTGACACCGTACCTGTGACTGGGGGATATACCGATAAACTCATCTTT.

The CDR3 coding sequence is TGTGCCTGTGAACTTTTGGGGGATACCACACTGTACACCGATAAACTCATCTTT. Translated, it gives CACELLGDTTLYTDKLIF. This chain connects TRDV2 to TRDJ1; 10 positions match TRDD3. The germline V gene has CDR1 GEAIGNYY and CDR2 EKD. Trimming took 4 bases from V and 0 from J; bases not matched to a gene: 13. There are 18 residues in the CDR3.

This clone was found a few times. This DNA translates differently at residue 5 from the TCRdb protein, which is that of a much larger clone; a read error is likely, and the protein shown is the DNA's own translation. The chain has TRDV2 and TRDJ1; 11 nucleotides match TRDD3. Germline-derived CDR1 and CDR2 are GEAIGNYY and EKD. The length of the CDR3 is 20 residues. After removal of 3 bases from V and 0 bases from J, the junction contained 17 bases not matched to a gene. This CDR3 is CACDAVLLGDIVGNTDKLIF. The DNA of the CDR3 is TGTGCCTGTGACGCCGTATTACTGGGGGATATAGTTGGAAACACCGATAAACTCATCTTT.

This clone was observed a handful of times. The CDR3 nucleotides read TGTGCCTGTGACACCGTCGATACTGGGGGATTAAGGACCGATAAACTCATCTTT. Translated, it gives CACDTVDTGGLRTDKLIF. The V gene is TRDV2, the J gene TRDJ1, with 10 positions matching TRDD3. This CDR3 is 18 amino acids long. The germline V gene has CDR1 GEAIGNYY and CDR2 EKD. With 0 bases clipped from V and 2 bases from J, the junction kept 11 bases outside the gene matches.

Turning to this clone: Given a far larger clone just one base away, this is likely a sequencing read error. This chain links TRDV2 with TRDJ3, with 10 positions matching TRDD3. Germline V gene lookup returns CDR1 GEAIGNYY and CDR2 EKD. CDR3 size: 23 residues. The junction had 19 bases not matched to a gene; V was cut back by 3 bases and J by 0 bases. DNA of the CDR3: TGTGCCTGTGACCCGACGAACGGGGGGGATACGGGTCCCAACTCCTGGGACACCCGACAGATGTTTTTC. This codes for CACDPTNGGDTGPNSWDTRQMFF.

This chain links TRDV2 with TRDJ1; 12 nucleotides agree with TRDD3. CDR3 length: 19 residues. Looked up from germline, CDR1 is GEAIGNYY and CDR2 is EKD. With 6 bases clipped from V and 0 bases from J, the junction kept 16 bases outside the gene matches. CDR3 loop: CACNALLGDTTLYTDKLIF. Written as DNA, the CDR3 is TGTGCCTGTAACGCCCTACTGGGGGATACCACACTGTACACCGATAAACTCATCTTT.

Concerning this clone: TCRdb assigns this DNA the protein of a much larger clone, which departs from its translation at residue 6; this likely reflects a read error, and the protein shown comes from translating the DNA. The V and J genes are TRDV2 and TRDJ1; TRDD3 matches 11 bases. CDR3 size: 18 residues. V was pared by 0 bases and J by 0 bases, with 8 bases of the junction left unmatched. CDR1 and CDR2 (germline): GEAIGNYY, EKD. In DNA, the CDR3 is TGTGCCTGTGACACCGTTCCTATGGGGGATACGAACACCGATAAACTCATCTTT. Translating it yields CACDTVPMGDTNTDKLIF.

The gene calls are TRDV2 and TRDJ1; 11 nucleotides agree with TRDD3. V trimming: 3 bases; J trimming: 2 bases; junction bases outside the gene matches: 10. CDR3 length equals 17 residues. Germline V CDR1 and CDR2: GEAIGNYY, EKD. The CDR3 reads CACDALLGDRGTDKLIF. CDR3 nucleotides: TGTGCCTGTGACGCCCTACTGGGGGATAGGGGGACCGATAAACTCATCTTT.

This clone was counted a few times. The amino acid sequence in TCRdb belongs to a much larger clone and departs from this DNA's translation at residue 10, likely a sequencing read error; the sequence shown is translated from the DNA. The chain links TRDV2 to TRDJ1, with TRDD3 identical over 11 bases. V lost 4 bases and J lost 0; bases outside the gene matches: 15. Germline CDR1 reads GEAIGNYY; CDR2 reads EKD. The CDR3 is 19 residues long. The CDR3 DNA is TGTGCCTGTGATAAACTGGGGGATAAGAGAAAAACGTACACCGATAAACTCATCTTT. Protein: CACDKLGDKRKTYTDKLIF.

This clone is classed as medium-sized. A much larger clone differs from this one at a single base, so this may be a read error. This rearrangement joins TRDV2 to TRDJ1; TRDD3 matches 13 bases. CDR3 size: 20 residues. V dropped 5 bases and J dropped 0; count of bases not matched to a gene: 17. Germline V gene data show CDR1 as GEAIGNYY and CDR2 as EKD. The CDR3 loop reads CACGLLGDTVTNKYTDKLIF. The CDR3 bases are TGTGCCTGTGGCTTACTGGGGGATACGGTAACCAACAAGTACACCGATAAACTCATCTTT.

This clone was detected only a few times. TCRdb's protein for this DNA is that of a much larger clone and differs from the translation at residue 5, likely a read error; the protein shown is the DNA translation. The chain has TRDV2 and TRDJ1; TRDD3 matches at 11 bases. V lost 3 bases, J lost 2 bases, and 13 bases stayed unmatched. Germline V gene lookup returns CDR1 GEAIGNYY and CDR2 EKD. This CDR3 is built from 18 residues. CDR3 sequence: CACDDRGLGDTYTDKLIF. In nucleotides, the CDR3 is TGTGCCTGTGACGACCGTGGCTTGGGGGATACGTATACCGATAAACTCATCTTT.

Remarks on this clone: The TCRdb protein comes from a much larger clone and disagrees with this DNA's translation at residue 2, likely due to a read error; the protein given here is derived from the DNA. The chain uses TRDV2 and TRDJ1, with 7 bases lining up with TRDD3. Germline CDR1 is GEAIGNYY and CDR2 is EKD. This CDR3 is built from 14 residues. DNA for the CDR3: TGTTCCTGTGACACTCTGGGGGTTGATGATAAACTCATCTTT. Its protein is CSCDTLGVDDKLIF.

Comment on this clone: TCRdb records a much larger clone's protein for this DNA, with a difference at residue 14 that likely arises from a read error; the protein given is the translation of the DNA. This chain connects TRDV2 to TRDJ3, with TRDD3 identical over 10 bases. The CDR3 has 20 amino acids. Germline CDR1 is GEAIGNYY and CDR2 is EKD. The CDR3 DNA is TGTGCCTGTGACACCATAGTGGGGGGATACGACTCCTGGGGCACCCGACAGATGTTTTTC. It yields the protein CACDTIVGGYDSWGTRQMFF.

Points on this clone: TCRdb pairs this DNA with a much larger clone's protein that differs at residue 15, likely a read error; the protein shown was translated from the DNA. The gene calls are TRDV2 and TRDJ1; TRDD3 matches 10 bases. From germline, CDR1 is GEAIGNYY and CDR2 EKD. This CDR3 is built from 18 residues. The CDR3 nucleotides are TGTGCCTGTGACCCAATCAGTACTGGGGGATTATCCACCGATAACCTCATCTTT. Amino acids: CACDPISTGGLSTDNLIF.

This clone was detected a few times. TCRdb attributes to this sequence the protein of a much larger clone, which differs from the DNA translation at residue 13; a read error is likely, and the protein displayed is translated from the DNA. The chain carries TRDV2 and TRDJ1; perhaps TRDD3 as D (5 bases). This CDR3 region has 16 residues. Germline lookup yields CDR1 GEAIGNYY and CDR2 EKD. The CDR3 sequence: CACDTIGARSTDRLIF. DNA for the CDR3: TGTGCCTGTGACACCATTGGGGCCCGGTCCACCGATAGACTCATCTTT.

This clone occurred a few times. A clone one base away is much larger, so this may be a read error. This sequence joins TRDV2 and TRDJ1; 8 positions match TRDD3. Germline assignment: CDR1 GEAIGNYY and CDR2 EKD. CDR3 length equals 16 residues. The CDR3 here is CACRPVGDVDPDKHIF. The CDR3 coding sequence is TGTGCCTGTAGGCCTGTGGGGGATGTGGATCCCGATAAACACATCTTT.

Turning to this clone: A much larger clone is a single base away; this may be a read error. The V gene is TRDV2, the J gene TRDJ1; possibly TRDD3 for D (5 bases). The CDR3 loop spans 21 amino acids. From germline, CDR1 is GEAIGNYY and CDR2 EKD. CDR3 DNA sequence: TGTGCCTGTGGCACCGCAGGTTTCGGGGGGGCCCTAATTGACGACACCGATAAACTCATCTTT. Translation: CACGTAGFGGALIDDTDKLIF.

This clone was observed a handful of times. The protein TCRdb lists belongs to a much larger clone and differs from this DNA's translation at residue 16, which points to a read error; the protein shown is made from the DNA. The CDR3 here is CACDTLGDTTLYTDKPIF. The CDR3 DNA follows: TGTGCCTGTGACACGCTGGGGGATACCACACTGTACACCGATAAACCCATCTTT. This rearrangement joins TRDV2 to TRDJ1, with 11 bases aligning to TRDD3. Germline assignment: CDR1 GEAIGNYY and CDR2 EKD. This CDR3 contains 18 residues.

As for this clone: The protein held in TCRdb is that of a much larger clone and does not match this DNA's translation at residue 7, likely because of a read error; the protein shown is translated from the DNA. This rearrangement joins TRDV2 to TRDJ1; D gene uncertain. The CDR3 is 14 amino acids. The germline gives CDR1 GEAIGNYY, CDR2 EKD. Between the trimmed V and J ends, which lost 1 base and 5 bases, there was a span of 13 bases. The CDR3 DNA follows: TGTGCCTGTGACACTCTGGAGGTTGATGATAAACTCATCTTT. This sequence encodes CACDTLEVDDKLIF.

For this clone: This likely traces to a read error, being one base from a far larger clone. The identical CDR3 is also encoded by other nucleotide sequences in the sample. The chain joins TRDV2 to TRDJ1; 7 positions agree with TRDD3. CDR1 GEAIGNYY and CDR2 EKD come from the germline V gene. V trimming: 6 bases; J trimming: 5 bases; junction bases outside the gene matches: 11. CDR3 length equals 14 residues. The CDR3 loop reads CACFALGAADKLIF. As DNA, the CDR3 is TGTGCCTGTTTCGCTCTGGGGGCCGCTGATAAACTCATCTTT.